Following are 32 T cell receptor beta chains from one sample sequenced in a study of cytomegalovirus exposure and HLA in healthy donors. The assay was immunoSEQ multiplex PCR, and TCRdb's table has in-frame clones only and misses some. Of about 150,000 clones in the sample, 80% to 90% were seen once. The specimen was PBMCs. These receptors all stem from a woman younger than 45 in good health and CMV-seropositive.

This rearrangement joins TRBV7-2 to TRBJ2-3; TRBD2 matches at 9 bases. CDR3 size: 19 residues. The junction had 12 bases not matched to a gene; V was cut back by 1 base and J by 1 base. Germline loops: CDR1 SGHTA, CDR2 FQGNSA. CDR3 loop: CASSLVTGGGASGTDTQYF. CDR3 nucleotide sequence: TGTGCCAGCAGCTTAGTTACCGGCGGGGGGGCTTCGGGCACAGATACGCAGTATTTT.

As DNA, the CDR3 is TGCGCCAGCAGCCAAGTTCCAGGGGTTACTCCCTACGAGCAGTACTTC. Amino acid sequence: CASSQVPGVTPYEQYF. J is TRBJ2-7 and V is TRBV4-1; D is perhaps TRBD1 (6 bases). Trimming pared 1 base from V and 2 bases from J, leaving 15 bases between. Germline loops: CDR1 MGHRA, CDR2 YSYEKL. The CDR3 is 16 amino acids.

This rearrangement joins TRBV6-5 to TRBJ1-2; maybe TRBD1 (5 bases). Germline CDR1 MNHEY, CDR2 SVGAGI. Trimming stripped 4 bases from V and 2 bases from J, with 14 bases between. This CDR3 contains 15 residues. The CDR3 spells CASSLAVGGNYGYTF. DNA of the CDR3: TGTGCCAGCAGTTTAGCTGTTGGGGGGAACTATGGCTACACCTTC.

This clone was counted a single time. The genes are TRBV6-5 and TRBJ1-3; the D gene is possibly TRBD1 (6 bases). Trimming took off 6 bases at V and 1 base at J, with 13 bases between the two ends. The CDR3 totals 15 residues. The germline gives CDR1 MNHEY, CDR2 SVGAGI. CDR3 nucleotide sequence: TGTGCCAGCAGCAGAGGGACAAATTCTGGAAACACCATATATTTT. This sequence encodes CASSRGTNSGNTIYF.

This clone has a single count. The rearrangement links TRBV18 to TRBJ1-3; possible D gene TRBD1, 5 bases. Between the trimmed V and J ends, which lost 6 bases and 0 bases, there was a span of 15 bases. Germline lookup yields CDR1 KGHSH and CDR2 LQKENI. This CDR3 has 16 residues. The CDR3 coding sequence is TGTGCCAGCTCGCCGATCAGGGCCCCCTCTGGAAACACCATATATTTT. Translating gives CASSPIRAPSGNTIYF. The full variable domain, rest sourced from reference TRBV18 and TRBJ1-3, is NAGVMQNPRHLVRRRGQEARLRCSPMKGHSHVYWYRQLPEEGLKFMVYLQKENIIDESGMPKERFSAEFPKEGPSILRIQQVVRGDSAAYFCASSPIRAPSGNTIYFGEGSWLTVV.

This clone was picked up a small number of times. Here the CDR3 DNA reads TGTGCCAGCAGTAGCGGGGGGGCTCAGGAGACCCAGTACTTC. Translation: CASSSGGAQETQYF. The rearrangement joins TRBV6-6 to TRBJ2-5; 10 bases agree with TRBD2. Germline V lookup: CDR1 MNHNY, CDR2 SVGAGI (reference sequence). The CDR3 totals 14 residues. The ends lost 5 bases at V and 5 bases at J; junction bases unmatched: 5.

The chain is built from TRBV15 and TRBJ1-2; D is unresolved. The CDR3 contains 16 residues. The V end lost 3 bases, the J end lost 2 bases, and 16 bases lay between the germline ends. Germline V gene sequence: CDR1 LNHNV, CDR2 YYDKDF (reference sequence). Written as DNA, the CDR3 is TGTGCCACCAGCAGGAACTATCCCTCAGTCAACTATGGCTACACCTTC. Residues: CATSRNYPSVNYGYTF.

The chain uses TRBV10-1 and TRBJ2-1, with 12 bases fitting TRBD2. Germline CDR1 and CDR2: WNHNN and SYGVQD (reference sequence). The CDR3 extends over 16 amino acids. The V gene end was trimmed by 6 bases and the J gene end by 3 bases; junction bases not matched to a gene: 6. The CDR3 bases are TGCGCCAGCAGATCCGGACTAGCGGGATGCTACAATGAGCAGTTCTTC. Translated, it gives CASRSGLAGCYNEQFF.

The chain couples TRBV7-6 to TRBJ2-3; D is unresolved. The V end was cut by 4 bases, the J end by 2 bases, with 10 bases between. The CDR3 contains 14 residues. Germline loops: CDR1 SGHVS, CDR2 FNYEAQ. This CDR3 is CASSSTHLTDTQYF. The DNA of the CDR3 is TGTGCCAGCAGCTCAACACATCTCACAGATACGCAGTATTTT.

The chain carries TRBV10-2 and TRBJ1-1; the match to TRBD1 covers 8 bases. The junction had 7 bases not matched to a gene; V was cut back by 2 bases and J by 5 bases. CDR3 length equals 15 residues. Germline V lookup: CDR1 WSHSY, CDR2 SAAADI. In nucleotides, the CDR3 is TGCGCCAGCAGTGAGCCGGACAGGGTTGGGACTGAAGCTTTCTTT. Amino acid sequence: CASSEPDRVGTEAFF.

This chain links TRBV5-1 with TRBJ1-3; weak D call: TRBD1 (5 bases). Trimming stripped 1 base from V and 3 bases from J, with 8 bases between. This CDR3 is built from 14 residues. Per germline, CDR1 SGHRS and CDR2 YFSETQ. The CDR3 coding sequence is TGCGCCAGCAGCTTGTGGGGCAGTGGAAACACCATATATTTT. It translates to CASSLWGSGNTIYF.

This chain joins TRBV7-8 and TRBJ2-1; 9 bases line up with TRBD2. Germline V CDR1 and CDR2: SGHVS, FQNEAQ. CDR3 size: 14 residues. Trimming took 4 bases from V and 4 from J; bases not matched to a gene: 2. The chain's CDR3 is CASSSGLAYNEQFF. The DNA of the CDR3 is TGTGCCAGCAGCTCGGGACTAGCTTACAATGAGCAGTTCTTC.

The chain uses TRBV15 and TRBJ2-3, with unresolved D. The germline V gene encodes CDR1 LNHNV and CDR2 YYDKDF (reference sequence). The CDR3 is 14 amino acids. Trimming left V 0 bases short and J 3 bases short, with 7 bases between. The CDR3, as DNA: TGTGCCACCAGCAGAGAGGTTGAGACAGATACGCAGTATTTT. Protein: CATSREVETDTQYF.

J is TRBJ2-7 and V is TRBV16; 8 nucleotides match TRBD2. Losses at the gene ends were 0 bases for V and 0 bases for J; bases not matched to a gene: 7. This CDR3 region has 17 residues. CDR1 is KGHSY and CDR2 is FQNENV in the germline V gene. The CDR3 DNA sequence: TGTGCCAGCAGCCAATCGGGGGTAGCGGGGACCTCCTACGAGCAGTACTTC. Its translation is CASSQSGVAGTSYEQYF. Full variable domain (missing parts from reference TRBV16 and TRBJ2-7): GEEVAQTPKHLVRGEGQKAKLYCAPIKGHSYVFWYQQVLKNEFKFLISFQNENVFDETGMPKERFSAKCLPNSPCSLEIQATKLEDSAVYFCASSQSGVAGTSYEQYFGPGTRLTVT.

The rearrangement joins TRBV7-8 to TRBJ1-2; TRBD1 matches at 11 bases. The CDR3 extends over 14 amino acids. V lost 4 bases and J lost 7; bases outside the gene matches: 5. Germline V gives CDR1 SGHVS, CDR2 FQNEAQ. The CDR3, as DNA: TGTGCCAGCAGCTCCGGACAGGGGGCCGGTGGCTACACCTTC. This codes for CASSSGQGAGGYTF.

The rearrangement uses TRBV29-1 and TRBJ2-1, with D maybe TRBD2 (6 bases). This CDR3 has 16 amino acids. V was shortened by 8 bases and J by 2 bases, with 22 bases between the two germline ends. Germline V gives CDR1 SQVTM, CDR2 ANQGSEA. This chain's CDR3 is CSSFPAGGNTYNEQFF. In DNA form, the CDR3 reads TGCAGCTCCTTCCCCGCAGGCGGGAACACCTACAATGAGCAGTTCTTC.

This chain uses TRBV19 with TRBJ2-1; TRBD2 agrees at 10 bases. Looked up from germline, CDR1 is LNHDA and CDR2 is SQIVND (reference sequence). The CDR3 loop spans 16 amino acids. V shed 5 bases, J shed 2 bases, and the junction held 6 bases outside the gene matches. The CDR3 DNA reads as TGTGCCAGTAGTCTCTACGGGACTAGCGCCTACAATGAGCAGTTCTTC. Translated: CASSLYGTSAYNEQFF.

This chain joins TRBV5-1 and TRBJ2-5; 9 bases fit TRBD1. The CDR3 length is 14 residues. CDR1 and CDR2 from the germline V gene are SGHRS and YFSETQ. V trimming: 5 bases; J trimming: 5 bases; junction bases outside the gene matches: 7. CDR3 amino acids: CASRTGTGSETQYF. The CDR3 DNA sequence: TGCGCCAGCAGAACCGGGACAGGGTCTGAGACCCAGTACTTC. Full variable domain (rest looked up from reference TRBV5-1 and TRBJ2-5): KAGVTQTPRYLIKTRGQQVTLSCSPISGHRSVSWYQQTPGQGLQFLFEYFSETQRNKGNFPGRFSGRQFSNSRSEMNVSTLELGDSALYLCASRTGTGSETQYFGPGTRLLVL.

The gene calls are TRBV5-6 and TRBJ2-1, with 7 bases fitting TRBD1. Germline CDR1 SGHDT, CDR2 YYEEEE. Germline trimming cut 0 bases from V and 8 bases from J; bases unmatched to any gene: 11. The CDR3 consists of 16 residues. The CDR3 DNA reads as TGTGCCAGCAGCTTGGCCGGGACAGAAGCCCTCGATGAGCAGTTCTTC. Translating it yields CASSLAGTEALDEQFF.

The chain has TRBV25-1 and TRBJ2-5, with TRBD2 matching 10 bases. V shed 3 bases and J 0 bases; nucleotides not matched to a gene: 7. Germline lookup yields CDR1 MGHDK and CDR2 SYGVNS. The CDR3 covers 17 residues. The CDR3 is CASSEGLAGAYQETQYF. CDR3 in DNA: TGTGCCAGCAGTGAGGGGCTAGCGGGGGCGTACCAAGAGACCCAGTACTTC.

The DNA of the CDR3 is TGTGCCAGCAGCTTAGGCCACTACGAGCAGTACTTC. The encoded protein is CASSLGHYEQYF. V is TRBV13 and J is TRBJ2-7; D not resolved. Trimming took off 0 bases at V and 3 bases at J, with 3 bases between the two ends. From germline, CDR1 is PRHDT and CDR2 FYEKMQ (reference sequence). The length of the CDR3 is 12 residues.

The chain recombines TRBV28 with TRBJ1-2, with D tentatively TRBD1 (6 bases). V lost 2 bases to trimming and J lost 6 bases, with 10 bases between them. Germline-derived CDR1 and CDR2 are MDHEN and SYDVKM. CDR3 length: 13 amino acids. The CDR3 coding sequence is TGTGCCAGCAGTTTAAACAGGGTAGATGGCTACACCTTC. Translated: CASSLNRVDGYTF.

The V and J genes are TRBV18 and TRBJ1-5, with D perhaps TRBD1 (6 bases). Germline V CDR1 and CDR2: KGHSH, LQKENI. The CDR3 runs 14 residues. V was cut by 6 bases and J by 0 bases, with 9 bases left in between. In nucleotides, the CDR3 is TGTGCCAGCTCCTACAGGGATAGCAATCAGCCCCAGCATTTT. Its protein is CASSYRDSNQPQHF.

CDR3 sequence (DNA): TGTGCCAGCAGCGTCCGACGGGGAACGAACACCGGGGAGCTGTTTTTT. This translates into CASSVRRGTNTGELFF. The genes are TRBV9 and TRBJ2-2; TRBD2 is a possible D gene (5 bases). The CDR3 length is 16 residues. V lost 2 bases to trimming and J lost 0 bases, with 11 bases between them. The germline gives CDR1 SGDLS, CDR2 YYNGEE.

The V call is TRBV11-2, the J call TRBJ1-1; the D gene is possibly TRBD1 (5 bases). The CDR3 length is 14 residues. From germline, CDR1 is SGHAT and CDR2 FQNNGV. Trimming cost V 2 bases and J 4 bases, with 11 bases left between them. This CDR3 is CASSLSWGGTEAFF. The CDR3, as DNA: TGTGCCAGCAGCTTATCTTGGGGGGGCACTGAAGCTTTCTTT.

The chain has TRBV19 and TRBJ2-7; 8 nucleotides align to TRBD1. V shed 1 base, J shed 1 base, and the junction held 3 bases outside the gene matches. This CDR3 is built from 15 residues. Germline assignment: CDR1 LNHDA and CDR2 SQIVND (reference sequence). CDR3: CASSIGQGPSYEQYF. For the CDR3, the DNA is TGTGCCAGTAGTATAGGACAGGGGCCATCCTACGAGCAGTACTTC.

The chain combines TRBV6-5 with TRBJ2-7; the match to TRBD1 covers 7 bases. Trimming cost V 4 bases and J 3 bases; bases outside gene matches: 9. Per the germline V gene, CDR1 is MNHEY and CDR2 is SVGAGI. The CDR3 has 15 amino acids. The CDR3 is CASSFGGQDLYEQYF. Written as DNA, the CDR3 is TGTGCCAGCAGTTTTGGAGGACAGGATCTCTACGAGCAGTACTTC.

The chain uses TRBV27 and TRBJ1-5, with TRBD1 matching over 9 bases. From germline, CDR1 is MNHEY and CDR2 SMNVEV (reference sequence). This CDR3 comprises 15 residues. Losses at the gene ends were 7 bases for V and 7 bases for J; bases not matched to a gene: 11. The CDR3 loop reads CASTKKQGAGQPQHF. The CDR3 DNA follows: TGTGCCAGCACCAAGAAACAGGGGGCAGGACAGCCCCAGCATTTT.

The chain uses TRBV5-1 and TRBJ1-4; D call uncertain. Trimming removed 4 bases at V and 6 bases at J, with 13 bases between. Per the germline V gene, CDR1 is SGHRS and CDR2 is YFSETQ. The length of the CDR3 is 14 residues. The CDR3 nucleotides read TGCGCCAGCAGCCCTAGGGCGGGAGATGAAAAACTGTTTTTT. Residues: CASSPRAGDEKLFF. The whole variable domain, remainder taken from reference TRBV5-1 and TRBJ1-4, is KAGVTQTPRYLIKTRGQQVTLSCSPISGHRSVSWYQQTPGQGLQFLFEYFSETQRNKGNFPGRFSGRQFSNSRSEMNVSTLELGDSALYLCASSPRAGDEKLFFGSGTQLSVL.

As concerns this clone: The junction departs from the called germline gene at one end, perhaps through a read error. The CDR3 bases are TGCAGCGTTCGAGCGGGCTCCCACAATGAGCAGTTCTTC. Encoded protein: CSVRAGSHNEQFF. The chain uses TRBV29-1 and TRBJ2-1, with D possibly TRBD2 on 6 matching bases. Germline lookup yields CDR1 SQVTM and CDR2 ANQGSEA. This CDR3 is built from 13 residues.

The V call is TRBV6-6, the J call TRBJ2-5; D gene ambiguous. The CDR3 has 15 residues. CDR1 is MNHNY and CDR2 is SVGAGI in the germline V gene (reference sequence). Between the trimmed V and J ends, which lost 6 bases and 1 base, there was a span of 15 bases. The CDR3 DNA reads TGTGCCAGCAGGCGATACGTTCACAGCCAAGAGACCCAGTACTTC. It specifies CASRRYVHSQETQYF.

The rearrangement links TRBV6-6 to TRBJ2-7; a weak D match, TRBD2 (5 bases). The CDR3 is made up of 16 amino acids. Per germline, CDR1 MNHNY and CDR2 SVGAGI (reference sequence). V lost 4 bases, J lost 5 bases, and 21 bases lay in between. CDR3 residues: CASSCFLSWGVDEQYF. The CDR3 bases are TGTGCCAGCAGTTGCTTCCTTAGTTGGGGAGTCGACGAGCAGTACTTC.